The T cell receptor beta chain under discussion was sequenced for a study of a mutant IDH1 vaccine in newly diagnosed glioma. Time point defined: week 11, during vaccination. Each dose of the vaccine consisted of 300 ug of mutant IDH1 20-mer peptide, with topical imiquimod. Profiling relied on immunoSEQ multiplex PCR, and the TCRdb table lists in-frame clones only, not all of them. The sample includes 20,000 to 25,000 clones, roughly 89% of them seen just once. Worth noting for this clone: As yet, its antigen is unknown.

This TCR derives from a woman in her thirties or forties with glioma. The sample was PBMCs, taken from a glioma patient whose treatment included an IDH1 peptide vaccine.

The CDR3 DNA sequence: TGTGCCAGCAGTGGACAGGGTAGAGAGACCCAGTACTTC. Translating gives CASSGQGRETQYF. The rearrangement links TRBV25-1 to TRBJ2-5; 7 positions match TRBD1. The CDR3 is made up of 13 amino acids. Germline V gives CDR1 MGHDK, CDR2 SYGVNS. With V trimmed by 4 bases and J by 4 bases, 3 bases remained unmatched.